The sequence of this TCR beta chain was determined in a study of a mutant IDH1 vaccine in newly diagnosed glioma. Study-wide context: Before enrollment, patients got radiotherapy alone, temozolomide alone, or mostly the combination.

In the case of this clone: Its antigen is unknown.

V dropped 8 bases and J dropped 10; count of bases not matched to a gene: 16. The germline V gene has CDR1 SQVTM and CDR2 ANQGSEA. CDR3 length: 15 residues. Whole-study results and caveats: Apparently unrelated to pseudoprogression were changes in the top peripheral T cell clonotypes.

The sample's time point: week 47, end of study. Vaccinated patients received 300 ug of mutant IDH1 20-mer peptide per dose, with topical imiquimod. In every donor, the tumor was a new WHO grade 3 or 4 IDH1-mutant, ATRX-lost astrocytoma. Sequencing used immunoSEQ multiplex PCR; TCRdb keeps in-frame clones, though not all of them. In the table there are about 34,000 clones, around nine tenths of which are singletons. The material was PBMCs, obtained from a glioma patient whose treatment included an IDH1 peptide vaccine. This clonotype was obtained from a young woman with glioma. This chain joins TRBV29-1 and TRBJ2-1, with TRBD1 identical over 11 bases. Here the CDR3 DNA reads TGCAGCTTGGGAATGGGGACAGGGGGGACTGGGGAGCAGTTCTTC. It translates to CSLGMGTGGTGEQFF.